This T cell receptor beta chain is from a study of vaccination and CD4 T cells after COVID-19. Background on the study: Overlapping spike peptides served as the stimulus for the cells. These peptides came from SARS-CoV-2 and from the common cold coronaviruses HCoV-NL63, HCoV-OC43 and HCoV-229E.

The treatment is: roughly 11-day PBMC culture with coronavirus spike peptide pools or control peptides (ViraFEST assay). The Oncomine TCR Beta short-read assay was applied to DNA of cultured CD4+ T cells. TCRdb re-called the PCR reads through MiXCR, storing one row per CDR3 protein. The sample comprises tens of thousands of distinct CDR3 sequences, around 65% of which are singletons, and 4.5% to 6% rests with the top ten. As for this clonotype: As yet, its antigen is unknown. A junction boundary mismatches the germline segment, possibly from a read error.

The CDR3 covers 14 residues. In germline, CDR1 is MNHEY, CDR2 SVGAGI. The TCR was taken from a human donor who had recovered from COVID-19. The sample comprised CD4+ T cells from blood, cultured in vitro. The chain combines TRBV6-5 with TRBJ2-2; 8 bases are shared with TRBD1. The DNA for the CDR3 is TGTGCCAGCAATTACAGGGGGTCAAGCGGGGAGCTGTTTTTT. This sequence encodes CASNYRGSSGELFF.